This T cell receptor beta chain was retrieved from a study of shared clonotypes between healthy human individuals. TCRdb's copy holds only in-frame clones and misses some; the assay was immunoSEQ multiplex PCR. The repertoire has 2 million to 2.5 million clones, about 95% of them found once; the top ten carry 1.1%. There are 16 residues in the CDR3. Trimming took 5 bases from V and 6 from J; bases not matched to a gene: 11. Germline CDR1 MGHRA, CDR2 YSYEKL. A note on this clone: Its cognate antigen is unknown.

Terminally differentiated effector memory CD45RA+ cells were left out of the naive CD8 fraction, which was CD45RO-negative and positively selected for CCR7. Study-level points and caveats: The low donor count limited represented genetic and exposure-history diversity. Blood was the sole source, and tissue repertoires probably differ.

J is TRBJ2-2 and V is TRBV4-1; TRBD1 matches at 8 bases. Sequenced sample: naive CD8+ T cells sorted from blood. This clonotype was sampled from a man in his late teens or twenties in good health. CDR3 amino acids: CASSEAGTGSPGELFF. CDR3 nucleotide sequence: TGCGCCAGCAGCGAAGCCGGGACAGGCTCTCCCGGGGAGCTGTTTTTT.